The subject of this entry is one T cell receptor beta chain. Its antigen is still unknown. These data originate in a study of blood T cells in healthy people across ages. Looked up from germline, CDR1 is LGHNT and CDR2 is FRNRAP. The germline V and J ends were trimmed by 5 bases and 2 bases, with 13 bases remaining between them. The CDR3 sequence is 14 residues long. A sample-barcoded 5' primer and a J-beta primer mix were used in a second PCR of roughly 7 to 11 cycles. MiXCR, run by TCRdb on the 5' RACE reads, gives a single entry per CDR3 protein. This sample has some 880,000 distinct CDR3 sequences, with 30% to 45% found just once. Notes on the study in general: With donor CMV status unknown, expanded clonotype changes were possibly confounded.

This sequence originates from a man younger than 30 in good health. The chain couples TRBV12-5 to TRBJ2-7, with D perhaps assigned TRBD1 or TRBD2 (5 bases each). The sequencing sample was made of blood. The CDR3 spells CASGPRDGTYEQYF. As DNA, the CDR3 is TGTGCTAGTGGTCCCCGGGACGGAACCTACGAGCAGTACTTC.